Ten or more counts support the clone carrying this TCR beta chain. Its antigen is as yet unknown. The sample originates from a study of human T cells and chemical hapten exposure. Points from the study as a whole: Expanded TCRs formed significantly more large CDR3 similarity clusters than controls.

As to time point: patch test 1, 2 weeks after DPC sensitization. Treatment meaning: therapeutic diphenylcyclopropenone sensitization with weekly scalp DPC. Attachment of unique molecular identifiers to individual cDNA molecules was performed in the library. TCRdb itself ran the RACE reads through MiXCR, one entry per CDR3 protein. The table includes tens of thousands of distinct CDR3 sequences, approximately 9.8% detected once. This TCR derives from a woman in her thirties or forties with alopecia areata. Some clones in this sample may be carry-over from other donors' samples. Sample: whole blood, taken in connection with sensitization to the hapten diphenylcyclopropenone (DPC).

The CDR3 is CASSASPYEQYF. DNA of the CDR3: TGTGCCAGCAGTGCGAGTCCGTACGAGCAGTACTTC. The V and J genes are TRBV7-9 and TRBJ2-7; no definite D call. The germline CDR1 and CDR2 sequences are SEHNR and FQNEAQ (reference sequence). This CDR3 contains 12 residues. V lost 6 bases, J lost 4 bases, and 10 bases lay in between.